The 7 T cell receptor beta chains below were found in one sample sequenced in a study of blood T cell repertoires in COVID-19. The data were produced by immunoSEQ multiplex PCR, yet TCRdb's version contains in-frame clones alone and is incomplete. Here the sample spans around 100,000 clones, approximately 83% being singletons. Sequences were obtained from PBMCs or T cells enriched from blood (not recorded which). These receptor sequences come from a woman between 45 and 65 years old who had recovered from COVID-19.

The DNA of the CDR3 is TGCAGCGTAGGACCCGGTCTACAGGGGTACGAGCAGTACTTC. As protein: CSVGPGLQGYEQYF. V gene TRBV29-1 combines with J gene TRBJ2-7; 7 bases agree with TRBD1. V shed 6 bases and J 4 bases; nucleotides not matched to a gene: 12. CDR1 and CDR2 (germline): SQVTM, ANQGSEA. CDR3 length: 14 residues.

V and J are TRBV9 and TRBJ2-7; D ambiguous. Germline V gene lookup returns CDR1 SGDLS and CDR2 YYNGEE. The CDR3 runs to 12 residues. Trimming removed 4 bases from V and 0 bases from J, with 5 bases in between. The chain's CDR3 is CASSPDSYEQYF. The CDR3 nucleotides read TGTGCCAGCAGCCCAGACTCCTACGAGCAGTACTTC.

This rearrangement joins TRBV11-3 to TRBJ2-3; 10 nucleotides agree with TRBD1. With V trimmed by 1 base and J by 4 bases, 11 bases remained unmatched. In germline, CDR1 is SGHNT, CDR2 YENEEA. The CDR3 covers 18 residues. CDR3: CASSLGGRQGALADTQYF. The DNA of the CDR3 is TGTGCCAGCAGCTTAGGGGGGCGACAGGGGGCTCTCGCAGATACGCAGTATTTT.

The table lists this clone with a few counts. The chain carries TRBV4-1 and TRBJ1-1, with TRBD1 matching 7 bases. In germline, CDR1 is MGHRA, CDR2 YSYEKL. The length of the CDR3 is 15 residues. The V and J ends lost 4 bases and 6 bases, in that order; junction bases with no gene match: 11. This CDR3 is CASSLKKDRLPEAFF. The DNA of the CDR3 is TGCGCCAGCAGCCTAAAAAAGGACAGGTTGCCTGAAGCTTTCTTT.

This chain connects TRBV6-1 to TRBJ2-7; 7 nucleotides match TRBD1. The trim removed 2 bases at V and 2 bases at J, leaving 6 bases unmatched. Germline lookup yields CDR1 MNHNS and CDR2 SASEGT. This CDR3 is built from 15 residues. The CDR3 DNA sequence: TGTGCCAGCAGTGAAATGGGGACAGTTCCCTACGAGCAGTACTTC. Translation gives CASSEMGTVPYEQYF.

The rearrangement uses TRBV4-1 and TRBJ1-3; D not certain. This CDR3 spans 16 amino acids. Germline V gives CDR1 MGHRA, CDR2 YSYEKL. Trimming cost V 0 bases and J 0 bases, with 9 bases left between them. CDR3 sequence: CASSQEGGGSGNTIYF. The DNA for the CDR3 is TGCGCCAGCAGCCAAGAAGGCGGCGGCTCTGGAAACACCATATATTTT.

The gene calls are TRBV5-1 and TRBJ1-1; 7 positions agree with TRBD1. Trimming at V came to 0 bases and at J to 6 bases, leaving 5 bases not matched to a gene. CDR3 length: 14 amino acids. Looked up from germline, CDR1 is SGHRS and CDR2 is YFSETQ. The CDR3 loop reads CASSLADRAPEAFF. The CDR3 region has the DNA TGCGCCAGCAGCTTGGCCGACAGGGCCCCTGAAGCTTTCTTT.